One sample yielded the 24 T cell receptor beta chains listed below, sequenced in a study of Graves' ophthalmopathy and Graves' hyperthyroidism. The authors amplified TCR beta CDR3 regions from RNA transcripts. First-round RT-PCR with HTBI primers preceded a second-round multiplex PCR. Each CDR3 protein gets one entry after TCRdb re-called the multiplex PCR reads with MiXCR. The sample holds about 740,000 distinct CDR3 sequences, 40% seen once. Sequencing was carried out using peripheral blood. Receptors originate from an adult man with Graves' ophthalmopathy.

This clonotype was recorded only once. The CDR3 end shows no conserved phenylalanine or tryptophan, and so a read error is likely. The rearrangement uses TRBV5-1 and TRBJ1-1; 7 bases line up with TRBD1. Germline lookup yields CDR1 SGHRS and CDR2 YFSETQ. The CDR3 is made up of 14 amino acids. CDR3 loop: CASSHNRGSTEAFL. The CDR3 DNA is TGTGCCAGCAGCCATAACAGGGGCAGCACTGAAGCTTTCCTT.

The chain recombines TRBV15 with TRBJ1-2; no definite D call. Germline values: CDR1 LNHNV, CDR2 YYDKDF (reference sequence). Trimming removed 3 bases at V and 6 bases at J, with 14 bases between. The CDR3 covers 14 residues. CDR3 in DNA: TGTGCCACCAGCAGTAGGCTTGAATCGAATGGCTACACCTTC. Its translation is CATSSRLESNGYTF. The full variable domain, with the rest looked up from reference TRBV15 and TRBJ1-2, is DAMVIQNPRYQVTQFGKPVTLSCSQTLNHNVMYWYQQKSSQAPKLLFHYYDKDFNNEADTPDNFQSRRPNTSFCFLDIRSPGLGDTAMYLCATSSRLESNGYTFGSGTRLTVV.

This clonotype was counted between two and nine times. The V and J genes are TRBV9 and TRBJ1-1; 10 bases align to TRBD1. The J segment lost 4 bases and the V segment lost 7 bases, leaving 10 bases of the junction unmatched. Looked up from germline, CDR1 is SGDLS and CDR2 is YYNGEE. The CDR3 is 15 amino acids. The CDR3 DNA is TGTGCCAGCTCACCAGAGACAGGGGGCATCACTGAAGCTTTCTTT. Translated: CASSPETGGITEAFF. Full variable domain (outside the CDR3, taken from reference TRBV9 and TRBJ1-1): DSGVTQTPKHLITATGQRVTLRCSPRSGDLSVYWYQQSLDQGLQFLIQYYNGEERAKGNILERFSAQQFPDLHSELNLSSLELGDSALYFCASSPETGGITEAFFGQGTRLTVV.

The table lists this clonotype with many counts. The chain combines TRBV2 with TRBJ2-2, with 10 positions matching TRBD2. CDR3 length equals 15 residues. V shed 6 bases, J shed 4 bases, and the junction held 5 bases outside the gene matches. From germline, CDR1 is SNHLY and CDR2 FYNNEI. The CDR3, as DNA: TGTGCCAGCAGACTAGCGGGGTTTATCACCGGGGAGCTGTTTTTT. Its translation is CASRLAGFITGELFF.

This clonotype was detected only a few times. J is TRBJ2-2 and V is TRBV6-5; D is ambiguous. The CDR3 loop spans 16 amino acids. V gave up 0 bases and J gave up 2 bases, with 10 bases separating them. Per germline, CDR1 MNHEY and CDR2 SVGAGI. CDR3 sequence: CASSYSRTANTGELFF. CDR3 DNA sequence: TGTGCCAGCAGTTACTCGAGGACGGCCAACACCGGGGAGCTGTTTTTT.

This sequence joins TRBV25-1 and TRBJ2-7; tentatively, D is TRBD2 (6 bases). Deletions cut 3 bases from V and 3 bases from J, with 15 bases between. CDR3 size: 15 residues. Germline V lookup: CDR1 MGHDK, CDR2 SYGVNS. As DNA, the CDR3 is TGTGCCAGCAGTGATAGTGCCGGGGGAAACTACGAGCAGTACTTC. This translates into CASSDSAGGNYEQYF.

This chain links TRBV2 with TRBJ1-2; D is ambiguous. In germline, CDR1 is SNHLY, CDR2 FYNNEI. V was shortened by 8 bases and J by 3 bases, with 13 bases between the two germline ends. The CDR3 extends over 13 amino acids. This CDR3 reads CASLSRADYGYTF. The CDR3 bases are TGTGCCAGCTTGTCGAGGGCGGACTATGGCTACACCTTC.

This chain uses TRBV19 with TRBJ2-2; D is possibly TRBD1 (7 bases). The germline V gene has CDR1 LNHDA and CDR2 SQIVND (reference sequence). The CDR3 length is 17 residues. V was cut by 4 bases and J by 1 base, with 16 bases left in between. In DNA, the CDR3 is TGTGCCAGTAGTACATGGAGGGACAGACAGAACACCGGGGAGCTGTTTTTT. This codes for CASSTWRDRQNTGELFF. The full variable domain, its missing parts supplied by reference TRBV19 and TRBJ2-2, is DGGITQSPKYLFRKEGQNVTLSCEQNLNHDAMYWYRQDPGQGLRLIYYSQIVNDFQKGDIAEGYSVSREKKESFPLTVTSAQKNPTAFYLCASSTWRDRQNTGELFFGEGSRLTVL.

This sequence joins TRBV19 and TRBJ1-2; tentative D call: TRBD1 (5 bases). The germline gives CDR1 LNHDA, CDR2 SQIVND (reference sequence). The CDR3 loop spans 16 amino acids. The germline V and J ends were trimmed by 4 bases and 8 bases, with 23 bases remaining between them. CDR3 bases: TGTGCCAGTAGTACCTGGACATCCCCGACTTTGTGGGGCTACACCTTC. Translation gives CASSTWTSPTLWGYTF.

This rearrangement joins TRBV24-1 to TRBJ2-7; perhaps TRBD2 as D (6 bases). Germline-derived CDR1 and CDR2 are KGHDR and SFDVKD. V lost 4 bases and J lost 3, with 15 bases in between. This CDR3 contains 15 residues. The CDR3 reads CATSEAPGTFYEQYF. CDR3 bases: TGTGCCACCAGTGAAGCACCCGGGACTTTCTACGAGCAGTACTTC.

J is TRBJ2-7 and V is TRBV5-1, with TRBD2 as a possible D gene (6 bases). The CDR3 consists of 17 residues. The V end was cut by 0 bases, the J end by 3 bases, with 19 bases between. In germline, CDR1 is SGHRS, CDR2 YFSETQ. In DNA form, the CDR3 reads TGCGCCAGCAGCTTGGCAGGTTGGGGTAGCGGCCACTACGAGCAGTACTTC. Amino acids: CASSLAGWGSGHYEQYF.

The chain joins TRBV9 to TRBJ1-4; D unclear. Germline V lookup: CDR1 SGDLS, CDR2 YYNGEE. This CDR3 has 14 amino acids. The V gene lost 3 bases and the J gene lost 0 bases, with 6 bases spanning the gap. Here the CDR3 DNA reads TGTGCCAGCAGCGACACCTCAACTAATGAAAAACTGTTTTTT. It specifies CASSDTSTNEKLFF.

The count of this clonotype is one. The V and J genes are TRBV25-1 and TRBJ1-2; D remains unclear. The V and J ends lost 6 bases and 3 bases respectively, with 11 bases between them. The CDR3 contains 13 residues. In germline, CDR1 is MGHDK, CDR2 SYGVNS. This chain's CDR3 is CASSQVHDYGYTF. As DNA, the CDR3 is TGTGCCAGCAGCCAAGTACACGACTATGGCTACACCTTC.

This clonotype was picked up a small number of times. The gene calls are TRBV7-9 and TRBJ1-2, with TRBD1 as a possible D gene (5 bases). Germline V gene lookup returns CDR1 SEHNR and CDR2 FQNEAQ (reference sequence). The CDR3 runs to 15 residues. Trimming shortened V by 5 bases and J by 8 bases, and 21 bases separated the two germline ends. CDR3 sequence: CASSQGRGTGSGYTF. The CDR3 region has the DNA TGTGCCAGCAGCCAAGGCCGGGGGACTGGGAGCGGCTACACCTTC.

This clonotype was seen ten or more times. The gene calls are TRBV19 and TRBJ1-5, with D unresolved. Looked up from germline, CDR1 is LNHDA and CDR2 is SQIVND (reference sequence). The CDR3 has 13 amino acids. The V end was cut by 2 bases, the J end by 6 bases, with 8 bases between. Here the CDR3 reads CASSIQVSQPQHF. The CDR3 nucleotides read TGTGCCAGTAGTATACAGGTCAGTCAGCCCCAGCATTTT.

The CDR3 coding sequence is TGCGCCAGCAGCCAAGGCCCAGGAATAATGTCACCCCTCCACTTT. Amino acid sequence: CASSQGPGIMSPLHF. V usage is TRBV4-3 and J usage is TRBJ1-6; D remains ambiguous. V gave up 1 base and J gave up 10 bases, with 14 bases separating them. The germline CDR1 and CDR2 sequences are LGHNA and YSLEER. This CDR3 contains 15 residues.

In this sample, this clonotype turned up a few times. This chain uses TRBV7-9 with TRBJ2-2; D may be TRBD1 or TRBD2 (5 bases each). Germline loops: CDR1 SEHNR, CDR2 FQNEAQ (reference sequence). Trimming cost V 5 bases and J 4 bases, with 14 bases left between them. This CDR3 has 15 residues. CDR3 coding DNA: TGTGCCAGCAGCCCGGTGGTAGGGACCACCGGGGAGCTGTTTTTT. Its translation is CASSPVVGTTGELFF. Based on the CDR3 plus reference TRBV7-9 and TRBJ2-2, the full variable domain is DTGVSQNPRHKITKRGQNVTFRCDPISEHNRLYWYRQTLGQGPEFLTYFQNEAQLEKSRLLSDRFSAERPKGSFSTLEIQRTEQGDSAMYLCASSPVVGTTGELFFGEGSRLTVL.

V and J are TRBV7-2 and TRBJ1-2, with a possible D match to TRBD1 (5 bases). There are 13 residues in the CDR3. V was pared by 5 bases and J by 8 bases, with 15 bases between. CDR1 is SGHTA and CDR2 is FQGNSA in the germline V gene. CDR3 loop: CASSQDTGRGYTF. The CDR3 DNA is TGTGCCAGCAGCCAAGATACGGGGCGCGGCTACACCTTC.

This clonotype has only a few counts. This CDR3 is CASSPRRSGGANTGELFF. CDR3 in DNA: TGTGCCAGCAGCCCCCGTCGGAGCGGGGGAGCGAACACCGGGGAGCTGTTTTTT. The chain uses TRBV7-9 and TRBJ2-2; TRBD2 matches at 8 bases. J was trimmed by 0 bases and V by 5 bases; bases with no gene match: 11. The CDR3 has 18 amino acids. Germline CDR1 is SEHNR and CDR2 is FQNEAQ (reference sequence).

This clonotype showed up many times. The V and J genes are TRBV7-2 and TRBJ2-2; D remains ambiguous. The germline V gene has CDR1 SGHTA and CDR2 FQGNSA. The CDR3 spans 14 residues. Trimming took 3 bases from V and 1 from J, leaving 6 bases between them. The CDR3 here is CASSFRQNTGELFF. CDR3 in DNA: TGTGCCAGCAGCTTCAGGCAGAACACCGGGGAGCTGTTTTTT.

J is TRBJ1-4 and V is TRBV2, with a weak D call TRBD1 (6 bases). Trimming took off 6 bases at V and 4 bases at J, with 15 bases between the two ends. The length of the CDR3 is 15 residues. Germline CDR1 is SNHLY and CDR2 is FYNNEI. CDR3: CASRPRTAVNEKLFF. The DNA for the CDR3 is TGTGCCAGCAGACCAAGGACAGCAGTTAATGAAAAACTGTTTTTT.

This clonotype was seen only once. The J gene is TRBJ2-7, the V gene TRBV2, with TRBD2 as a possible D gene (6 bases). Germline values: CDR1 SNHLY, CDR2 FYNNEI. The CDR3 loop spans 13 amino acids. Trimming took 6 bases from V and 6 from J, leaving 15 bases between them. In nucleotides, the CDR3 is TGTGCCAGCAGAGATGGAACTAGCTCCGAGCAGTACTTC. Translation gives CASRDGTSSEQYF.

The chain is built from TRBV25-1 and TRBJ2-7; TRBD1 matches 7 bases. Per the germline V gene, CDR1 is MGHDK and CDR2 is SYGVNS. Losses at the gene ends were 5 bases for V and 2 bases for J; bases not matched to a gene: 18. The CDR3 contains 18 residues. CDR3 region: CASSSHTTGVIRTYEQYF. DNA of the CDR3: TGTGCCAGCAGTTCCCACACAACAGGGGTCATCAGGACCTACGAGCAGTACTTC.

This clonotype was counted ten times or more. The chain employs TRBV2 and TRBJ2-5, with TRBD1 identical over 8 bases. This CDR3 is 14 amino acids long. Trimming cost V 2 bases and J 5 bases; bases outside gene matches: 4. Germline V gives CDR1 SNHLY, CDR2 FYNNEI. CDR3: CASSEQTGAETQYF. The CDR3 bases are TGTGCCAGCAGTGAACAGACAGGGGCGGAGACCCAGTACTTC.